A selection of T cell receptor beta chains follows, all from one sample in a study of control samples from healthy donors and cancer patients. Method: immunoSEQ multiplex PCR; TCRdb's copy keeps in-frame clones and lacks some. The table has approximately 150,000 clones, 80% to 95% seen once. Source material: blood. The receptors derive from a man between 18 and 29 years old in good health. Each CDR3 is given with its conserved first and last residue. A D gene is named only where the DNA matches it firmly. A clone size is listed for some rows: how often the clone was seen (once, few, many), or a class if it is expanded.

>.|.|TRBJ2-7|TRBV27
CASSLGGRPFYEQYF
TGTGCCAGCAGTTTAGGGGGGCGTCCGTTCTACGAGCAGTACTTC
>.|.|TRBJ1-3|TRBV30
CAWAVGTAGNTIYF
TGTGCCTGGGCGGTCGGGACGGCAGGAAACACCATATATTTT
>.|.|TRBJ1-4|TRBV7-2
CASSIRILRTNEKLFF
TGTGCCAGCAGCATCCGCATACTCCGTACTAATGAAAAACTGTTTTTT
>.|.|TRBJ1-1|TRBV4-2
CASSQDRSIILEAFF
TGTGCCAGCAGCCAAGATAGGTCTATCATCCTTGAAGCTTTCTTT
>.|.|TRBJ2-2|TRBV2
CASRSTGGGTGELFF
TGTGCCAGCAGGAGTACAGGGGGGGGCACCGGGGAGCTGTTTTTT
>.|.|TRBJ1-2|TRBV15
CATSRMESQSGYTF
TGTGCCACCAGCAGGATGGAGAGCCAATCCGGCTACACCTTC
>.|.|TRBJ2-1|TRBV7-9
CASSSNIGQIYNEQFF
TGTGCCAGCAGTTCCAATATTGGACAGATTTACAATGAGCAGTTCTTC
>.|TRBD1|TRBJ1-1|TRBV28
CASSGADRVEAFF
TGTGCCAGCAGTGGTGCCGACAGGGTCGAAGCTTTCTTT
>.|.|TRBJ2-1|TRBV2
CASTAGSSYNEQFF
TGTGCCAGCACCGCCGGGAGCTCCTACAATGAGCAGTTCTTC
>.|TRBD1|TRBJ2-7|TRBV27
CASSLNRGSYEQYF
TGTGCCAGCAGTTTAAACAGGGGGTCCTACGAGCAGTACTTC
>.|.|TRBJ1-1|TRBV5-1
CASSVTTGTTSGSTEAFF
TGCGCCAGCAGCGTCACAACCGGGACCACCTCGGGTAGCACTGAAGCTTTCTTT
>.|TRBD1|TRBJ2-1|TRBV11-3
CASSSGGASYNEQFF
TGTGCCAGCAGCTCAGGGGGTGCCTCCTACAATGAGCAGTTCTTC
>.|.|TRBJ1-3|TRBV7-9
CASSFNVNTIYF
TGTGCCAGCAGCTTCAACGTGAACACCATATATTTT
>.|TRBD2|TRBJ2-2|TRBV30
CAWTSGGTFGELFF
TGTGCCTGGACTAGCGGGGGGACTTTTGGGGAGCTGTTTTTT
>once|.|TRBJ2-5|TRBV18
CASSAGETQYF
TGTGCCAGCTCGGCAGGGGAGACCCAGTACTTC
>.|.|TRBJ2-1|TRBV18
CASSLRTSYNEQFF
TGTGCCAGCTCACTCCGAACATCCTACAATGAGCAGTTCTTC
>.|.|TRBJ1-2|TRBV5-1
CASSLGRSSNYGYTF
TGCGCCAGCAGCTTGGGACGTAGCTCGAACTATGGCTACACCTTC
>.|TRBD2|TRBJ2-7|TRBV19
CASSTGGGAYEQYF
TGTGCCAGTAGTACCGGCGGGGGGGCCTACGAGCAGTACTTC
>.|.|TRBJ2-6|TRBV19
CASSIRASGANVLTF
TGTGCCAGTAGTATTCGTGCCTCTGGGGCCAACGTCCTGACTTTC
>few|.|TRBJ2-3|TRBV5-1
CASSLESISTDTQYF
TGCGCCAGCAGCTTGGAGAGCATAAGCACAGATACGCAGTATTTT
>.|.|TRBJ1-1|TRBV10-1
CASSEVLDPYTEAFF
TGCGCCAGCAGTGAGGTACTGGACCCCTACACTGAAGCTTTCTTT
>.|.|TRBJ2-7|TRBV28
CASSGQLDEQYF
TGTGCCAGCAGCGGCCAGTTGGACGAGCAGTACTTC
>once|.|TRBJ1-5|TRBV27
CASSLLREGGQPQHF
TGTGCCAGCAGCCTACTTCGAGAGGGGGGTCAGCCCCAGCATTTT
>.|.|TRBJ2-5|TRBV7-7
CASSPSRGYVSETQYF
TGTGCTAGCAGCCCCTCCCGGGGATATGTGTCGGAGACCCAGTACTTC
>.|TRBD1|TRBJ1-4|TRBV13
CASSTGTDRVVEKLFF
TGTGCCAGCAGCACAGGCACGGACAGGGTTGTTGAAAAACTGTTTTTT
>.|.|TRBJ2-1|TRBV25-1
CASSVAGQEQFF
TGTGCCAGCAGTGTGGCCGGCCAAGAGCAGTTCTTC
>.|TRBD2|TRBJ2-3|TRBV28
CASSLLAGINTDTQYF
TGTGCCAGCAGTCTACTAGCGGGCATTAACACAGATACGCAGTATTTT
>few|.|TRBJ2-3|TRBV19
CASSAASEIRTDTQYF
TGTGCCAGTAGTGCGGCTAGCGAAATTCGCACAGATACGCAGTATTTT
>once|.|TRBJ1-6|TRBV13
CASSLGGTADSPLHF
TGTGCCAGCAGCTTAGGCGGGACCGCGGATTCACCCCTCCACTTT
>.|.|TRBJ1-2|TRBV25-1
CASSESGRLTF
TGTGCCAGCAGTGAATCAGGACGTTTGACCTTC
>.|.|TRBJ1-5|TRBV6-6
CASSYGLNQPQHF
TGTGCCAGCAGTTACGGCCTCAATCAGCCCCAGCATTTT
>.|.|TRBJ1-1|TRBV6-2/TRBV6-3
CASSRDGTRAFF
TGTGCCAGCAGCCGGGACGGAACAAGGGCTTTCTTT
>once|.|TRBJ2-7|TRBV7-8
CASSLGGSGSYEQYF
TGTGCCAGCAGCTTAGGTGGATCCGGCTCCTACGAGCAGTACTTC
>.|.|TRBJ2-5|TRBV7-2
CASSSDIGAETQYF
TGTGCCAGCAGCTCAGACATTGGGGCTGAGACCCAGTACTTC
>.|.|TRBJ1-2|TRBV7-9
CASTRIEKYGYTF
TGTGCCAGCACCAGGATAGAGAAATATGGCTACACCTTC
>.|.|TRBJ2-5|TRBV6-6
CASSRRFVETQYF
TGTGCCAGCAGCCGCCGCTTTGTGGAGACCCAGTACTTC
>.|.|TRBJ1-1|TRBV30
CAWSVQGNTEAFF
TGTGCCTGGAGTGTACAGGGGAACACTGAAGCTTTCTTT
>.|TRBD2|TRBJ2-5|TRBV19
CASSIPSGSGETQYF
TGTGCCAGTAGTATCCCAAGCGGGAGCGGAGAGACCCAGTACTTC
>.|TRBD1|TRBJ2-2|TRBV30
CAWTAGTGMRTGELFF
TGTGCCTGGACCGCCGGGACAGGGATGCGTACCGGGGAGCTGTTTTTT
>.|.|TRBJ1-5|TRBV18
CASSPRQNMDQPQHF
TGTGCCAGCTCACCACGGCAGAATATGGATCAGCCCCAGCATTTT
>.|.|TRBJ2-1|TRBV12-3/TRBV12-4
CASSGNEQFF
TGTGCCAGCTCGGGCAATGAGCAGTTCTTC
>.|TRBD2|TRBJ2-7|TRBV10-3
CAISESLAGDYEQYF
TGTGCCATCAGTGAGTCGCTGGCGGGGGACTACGAGCAGTACTTC
>.|.|TRBJ2-7|TRBV6-2/TRBV6-3
CASSPAIYEQYF
TGTGCCAGCAGTCCCGCGATCTACGAGCAGTACTTC
>.|TRBD1|TRBJ1-3|TRBV30
CARTGPNTIYF
TGTGCCAGGACAGGACCTAACACCATATATTTT
>.|TRBD1|TRBJ1-1|TRBV30
CARGIQGIDTEAFF
TGTGCCCGAGGGATACAGGGGATTGACACTGAAGCTTTCTTT
>.|TRBD2|TRBJ2-7|TRBV9
CASSAGLAGSDSYEQYF
TGTGCCAGCAGCGCGGGACTAGCGGGATCAGACTCCTACGAGCAGTACTTC
>.|TRBD1|TRBJ1-4|TRBV6-6
CASRPDRVYEKLFF
TGTGCCAGCAGACCCGACAGGGTATATGAAAAACTGTTTTTT
>.|TRBD1|TRBJ2-1|TRBV7-6
CASSLARQGDYNEQFF
TGTGCCAGCAGCTTAGCAAGGCAGGGGGACTACAATGAGCAGTTCTTC